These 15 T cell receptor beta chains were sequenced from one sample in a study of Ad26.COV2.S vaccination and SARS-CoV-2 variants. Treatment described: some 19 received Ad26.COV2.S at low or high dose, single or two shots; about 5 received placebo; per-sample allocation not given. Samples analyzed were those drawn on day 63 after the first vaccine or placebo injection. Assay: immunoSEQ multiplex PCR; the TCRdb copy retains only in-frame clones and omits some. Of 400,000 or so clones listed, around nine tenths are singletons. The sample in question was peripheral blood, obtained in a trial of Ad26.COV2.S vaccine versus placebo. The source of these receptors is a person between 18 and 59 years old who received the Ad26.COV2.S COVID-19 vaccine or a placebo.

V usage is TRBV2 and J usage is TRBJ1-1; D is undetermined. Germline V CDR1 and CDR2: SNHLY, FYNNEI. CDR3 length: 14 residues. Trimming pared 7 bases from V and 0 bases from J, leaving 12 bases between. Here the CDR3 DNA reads TGTGCCAGCACGTTAGTGAGTATGAACACTGAAGCTTTCTTT. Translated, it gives CASTLVSMNTEAFF.

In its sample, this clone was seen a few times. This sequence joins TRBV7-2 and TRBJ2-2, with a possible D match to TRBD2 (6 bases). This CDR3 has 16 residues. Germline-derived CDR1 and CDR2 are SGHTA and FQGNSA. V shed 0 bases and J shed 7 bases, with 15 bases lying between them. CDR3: CASSLAAPGGSGELFF. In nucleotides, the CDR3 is TGTGCCAGCAGCTTAGCGGCCCCAGGAGGGAGCGGGGAGCTGTTTTTT.

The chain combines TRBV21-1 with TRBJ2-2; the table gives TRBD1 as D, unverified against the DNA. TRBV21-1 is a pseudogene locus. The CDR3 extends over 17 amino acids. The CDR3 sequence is CASSKPPEGANTGELFF. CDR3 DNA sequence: TGTGCCAGCAGCAAACCGCCGGAGGGGGCCAACACCGGGGAGCTGTTTTTT.

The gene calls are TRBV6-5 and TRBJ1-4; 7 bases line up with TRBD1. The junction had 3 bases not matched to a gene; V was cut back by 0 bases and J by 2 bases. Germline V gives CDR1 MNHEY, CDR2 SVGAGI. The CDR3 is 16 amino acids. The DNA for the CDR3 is TGTGCCAGCAGTTACTCAGGGACAGCGACTAATGAAAAACTGTTTTTT. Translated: CASSYSGTATNEKLFF.

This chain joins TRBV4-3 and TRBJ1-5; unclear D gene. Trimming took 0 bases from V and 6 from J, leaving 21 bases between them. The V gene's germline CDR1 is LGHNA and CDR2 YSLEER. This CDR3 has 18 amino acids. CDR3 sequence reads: CASSQDYSRPYLGQPQHF. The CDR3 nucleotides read TGCGCCAGCAGCCAAGATTACTCCAGGCCCTACCTGGGTCAGCCCCAGCATTTT.

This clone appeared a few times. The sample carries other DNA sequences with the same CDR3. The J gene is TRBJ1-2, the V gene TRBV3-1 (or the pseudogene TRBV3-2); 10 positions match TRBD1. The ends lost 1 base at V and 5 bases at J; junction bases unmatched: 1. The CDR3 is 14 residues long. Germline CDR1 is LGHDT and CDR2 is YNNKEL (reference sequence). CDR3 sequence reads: CASSQGTGGYGYTF. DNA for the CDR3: TGTGCCAGCAGCCAAGGGACAGGGGGTTATGGCTACACCTTC.

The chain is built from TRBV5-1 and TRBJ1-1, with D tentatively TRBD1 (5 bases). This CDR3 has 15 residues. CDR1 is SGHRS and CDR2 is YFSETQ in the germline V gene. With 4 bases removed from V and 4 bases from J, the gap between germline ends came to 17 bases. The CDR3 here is CASSVQQVGGTEAFF. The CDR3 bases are TGCGCCAGCAGCGTCCAACAGGTTGGCGGCACTGAAGCTTTCTTT.

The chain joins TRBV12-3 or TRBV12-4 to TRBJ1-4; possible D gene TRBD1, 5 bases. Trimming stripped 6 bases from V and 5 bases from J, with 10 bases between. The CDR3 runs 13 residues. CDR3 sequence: CASRRQLNEKLFF. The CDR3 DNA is TGTGCCAGCAGGAGACAGTTAAATGAAAAACTGTTTTTT.

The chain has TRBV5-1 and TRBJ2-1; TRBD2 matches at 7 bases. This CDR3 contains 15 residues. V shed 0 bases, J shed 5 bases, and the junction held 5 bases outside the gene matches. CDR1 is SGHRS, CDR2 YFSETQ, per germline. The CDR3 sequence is CASSLVSGAHNEQFF. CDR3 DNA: TGCGCCAGCAGCTTGGTAAGCGGGGCACACAATGAGCAGTTCTTC.

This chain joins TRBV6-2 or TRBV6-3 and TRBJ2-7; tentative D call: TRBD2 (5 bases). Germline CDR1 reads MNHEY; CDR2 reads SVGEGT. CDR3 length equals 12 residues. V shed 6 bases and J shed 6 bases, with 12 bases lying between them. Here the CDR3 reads CASSWTSREQYF. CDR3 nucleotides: TGTGCCAGCAGCTGGACTTCGCGCGAGCAGTACTTC.

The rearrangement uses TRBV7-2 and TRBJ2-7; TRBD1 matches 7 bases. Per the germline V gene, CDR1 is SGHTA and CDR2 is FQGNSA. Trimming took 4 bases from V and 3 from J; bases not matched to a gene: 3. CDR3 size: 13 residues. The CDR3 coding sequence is TGTGCCAGCAGCTCAGGACAGGTCTACGAGCAGTACTTC. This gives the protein CASSSGQVYEQYF.

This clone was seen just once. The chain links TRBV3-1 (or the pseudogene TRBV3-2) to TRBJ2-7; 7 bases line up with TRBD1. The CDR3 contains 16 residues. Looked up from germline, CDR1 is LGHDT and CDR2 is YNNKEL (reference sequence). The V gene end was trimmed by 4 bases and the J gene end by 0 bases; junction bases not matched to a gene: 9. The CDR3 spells CASSRTRDSRSYEQYF. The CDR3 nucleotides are TGTGCCAGCAGCCGAACCCGGGACAGCCGCTCCTACGAGCAGTACTTC.

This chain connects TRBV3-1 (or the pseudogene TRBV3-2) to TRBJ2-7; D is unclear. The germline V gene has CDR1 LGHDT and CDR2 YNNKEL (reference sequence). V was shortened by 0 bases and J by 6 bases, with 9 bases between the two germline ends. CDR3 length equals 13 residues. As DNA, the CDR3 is TGTGCCAGCAGCCAAGATCTCCGTAGCGAGCAGTACTTC. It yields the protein CASSQDLRSEQYF.

This CDR3 reads CASSGLAYNEQYF. The CDR3 DNA follows: TGTGCCAGCAGCGGACTAGCGTATAACGAGCAGTACTTC. The chain has TRBV3-1 (or the pseudogene TRBV3-2) and TRBJ2-7; 9 nucleotides agree with TRBD2. CDR1 and CDR2 from the germline V gene are LGHDT and YNNKEL (reference sequence). The CDR3 is 13 amino acids. Unmatched junction bases numbered 4, after V lost 5 bases and J lost 5 bases.

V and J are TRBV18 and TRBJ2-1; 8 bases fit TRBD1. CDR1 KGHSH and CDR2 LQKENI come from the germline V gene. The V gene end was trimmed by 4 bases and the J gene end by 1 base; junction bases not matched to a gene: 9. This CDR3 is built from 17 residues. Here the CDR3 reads CASSQRQGSQSYNEQFF. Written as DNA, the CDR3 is TGTGCCAGCTCACAGAGACAGGGGTCCCAATCCTACAATGAGCAGTTCTTC.